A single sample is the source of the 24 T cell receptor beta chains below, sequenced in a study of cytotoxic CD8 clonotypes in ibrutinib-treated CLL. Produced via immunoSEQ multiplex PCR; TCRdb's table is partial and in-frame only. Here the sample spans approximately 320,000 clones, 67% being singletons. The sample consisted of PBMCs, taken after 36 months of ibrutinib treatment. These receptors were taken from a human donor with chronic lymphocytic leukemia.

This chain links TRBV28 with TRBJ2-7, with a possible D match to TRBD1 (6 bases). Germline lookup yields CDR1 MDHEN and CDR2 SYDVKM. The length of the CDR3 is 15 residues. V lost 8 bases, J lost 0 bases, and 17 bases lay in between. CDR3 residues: CASRGGDVISYEQYF. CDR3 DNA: TGTGCCAGCCGAGGGGGTGACGTGATCTCCTACGAGCAGTACTTC.

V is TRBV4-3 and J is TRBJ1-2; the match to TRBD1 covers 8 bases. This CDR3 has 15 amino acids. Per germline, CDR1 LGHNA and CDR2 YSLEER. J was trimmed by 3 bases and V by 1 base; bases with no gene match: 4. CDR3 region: CASSQGPGGDYGYTF. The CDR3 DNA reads TGCGCCAGCAGCCAAGGCCCAGGGGGCGACTATGGCTACACCTTC.

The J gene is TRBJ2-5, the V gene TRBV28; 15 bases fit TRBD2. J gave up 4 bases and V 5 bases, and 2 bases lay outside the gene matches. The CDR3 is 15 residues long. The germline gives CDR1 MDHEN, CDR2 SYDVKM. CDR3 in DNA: TGTGCCAGCAGTCCGGGACTAGCGGGAGGAGAGACCCAGTACTTC. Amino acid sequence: CASSPGLAGGETQYF.

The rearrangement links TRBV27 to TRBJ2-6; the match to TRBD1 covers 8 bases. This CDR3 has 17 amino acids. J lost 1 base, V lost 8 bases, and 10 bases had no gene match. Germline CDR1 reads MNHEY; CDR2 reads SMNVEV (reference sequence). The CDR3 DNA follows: TGTGCCAGCGCCAGTTACAGGGGGGCATCTGGGGCCAACGTCCTGACTTTC. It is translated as CASASYRGASGANVLTF. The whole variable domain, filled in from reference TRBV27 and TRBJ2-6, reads EAQVTQNPRYLITVTGKKLTVTCSQNMNHEYMSWYRQDPGLGLRQIYYSMNVEVTDKGDVPEGYKVSRKEKRNFPLILESPSPNQTSLYFCASASYRGASGANVLTFGAGSRLTVL.

In DNA form, the CDR3 reads TGCAGCTCGTTGGGAAAACAGAGCTCCTACAATGAGCAGTTCTTC. Protein product: CSSLGKQSSYNEQFF. The rearrangement uses TRBV29-1 and TRBJ2-1; D gene ambiguous. Between the trimmed V and J ends, which lost 8 bases and 0 bases, there was a span of 17 bases. The CDR3 totals 15 residues. Germline V gene sequence: CDR1 SQVTM, CDR2 ANQGSEA.

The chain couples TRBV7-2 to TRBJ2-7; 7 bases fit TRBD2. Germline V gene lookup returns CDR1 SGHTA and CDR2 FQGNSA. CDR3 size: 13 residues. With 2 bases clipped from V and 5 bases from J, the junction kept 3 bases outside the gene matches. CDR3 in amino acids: CASSLNLADEQYF. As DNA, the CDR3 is TGTGCCAGCAGCTTAAATCTAGCGGACGAGCAGTACTTC.

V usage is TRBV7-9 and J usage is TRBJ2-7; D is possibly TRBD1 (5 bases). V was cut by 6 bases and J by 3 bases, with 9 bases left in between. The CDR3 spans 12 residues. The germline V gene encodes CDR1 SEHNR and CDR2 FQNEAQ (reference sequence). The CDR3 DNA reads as TGTGCCAGCAGACAGGAGAGCTACGAGCAGTACTTC. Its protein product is CASRQESYEQYF.

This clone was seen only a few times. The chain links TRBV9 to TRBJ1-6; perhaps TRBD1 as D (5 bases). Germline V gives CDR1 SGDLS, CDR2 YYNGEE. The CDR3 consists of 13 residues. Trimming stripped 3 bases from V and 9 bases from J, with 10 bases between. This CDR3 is CASSDNRPSPLHF. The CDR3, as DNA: TGTGCCAGCAGCGATAACAGGCCTTCACCCCTCCACTTT. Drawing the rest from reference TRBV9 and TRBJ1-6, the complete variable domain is DSGVTQTPKHLITATGQRVTLRCSPRSGDLSVYWYQQSLDQGLQFLIQYYNGEERAKGNILERFSAQQFPDLHSELNLSSLELGDSALYFCASSDNRPSPLHFGNGTRLTVT.

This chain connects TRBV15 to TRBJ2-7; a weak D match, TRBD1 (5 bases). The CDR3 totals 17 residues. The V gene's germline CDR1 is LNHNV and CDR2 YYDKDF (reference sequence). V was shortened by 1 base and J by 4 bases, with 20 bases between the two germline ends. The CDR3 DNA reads TGTGCCACCAGCAGAGGCCTTTCTATCTACCCAGGGTACGAGCAGTACTTC. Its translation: CATSRGLSIYPGYEQYF.

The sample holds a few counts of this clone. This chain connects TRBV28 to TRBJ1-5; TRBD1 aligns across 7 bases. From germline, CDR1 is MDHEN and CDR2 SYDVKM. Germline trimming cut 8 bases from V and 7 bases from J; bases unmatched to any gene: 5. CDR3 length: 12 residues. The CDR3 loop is CASQGDVQPQHF. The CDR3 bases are TGTGCCAGCCAGGGGGACGTGCAGCCCCAGCATTTT. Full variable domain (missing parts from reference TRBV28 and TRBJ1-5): DVKVTQSSRYLVKRTGEKVFLECVQDMDHENMFWYRQDPGLGLRLIYFSYDVKMKEKGDIPEGYSVSREKKERFSLILESASTNQTSMYLCASQGDVQPQHFGDGTRLSIL.

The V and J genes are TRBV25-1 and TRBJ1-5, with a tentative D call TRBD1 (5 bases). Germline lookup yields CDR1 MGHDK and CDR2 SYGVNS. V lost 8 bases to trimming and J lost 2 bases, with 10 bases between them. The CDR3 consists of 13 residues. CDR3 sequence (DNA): TGTGCCAGCGGGGCCTTGGGCAATCAGCCCCAGCATTTT. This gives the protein CASGALGNQPQHF.

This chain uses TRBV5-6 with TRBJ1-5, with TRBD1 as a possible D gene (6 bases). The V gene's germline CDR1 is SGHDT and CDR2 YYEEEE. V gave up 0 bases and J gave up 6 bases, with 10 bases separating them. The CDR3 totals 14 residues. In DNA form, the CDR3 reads TGTGCCAGCAGCTTGGGCGGGGGCTCTCAGCCCCAGCATTTT. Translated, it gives CASSLGGGSQPQHF.

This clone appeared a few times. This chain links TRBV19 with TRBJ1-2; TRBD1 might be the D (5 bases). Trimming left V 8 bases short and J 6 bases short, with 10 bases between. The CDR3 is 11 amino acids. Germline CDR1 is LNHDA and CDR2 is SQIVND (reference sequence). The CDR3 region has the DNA TGTGCCAGTCGTCGACAGCATGGCTACACCTTC. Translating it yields CASRRQHGYTF.

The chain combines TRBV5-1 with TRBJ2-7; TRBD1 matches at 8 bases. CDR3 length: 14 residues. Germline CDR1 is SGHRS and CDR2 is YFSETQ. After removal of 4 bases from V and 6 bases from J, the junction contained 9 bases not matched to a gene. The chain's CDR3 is CASSTYLQGVEQYF. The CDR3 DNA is TGCGCCAGCAGCACTTATCTACAGGGGGTCGAGCAGTACTTC. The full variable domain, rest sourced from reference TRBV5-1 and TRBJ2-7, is KAGVTQTPRYLIKTRGQQVTLSCSPISGHRSVSWYQQTPGQGLQFLFEYFSETQRNKGNFPGRFSGRQFSNSRSEMNVSTLELGDSALYLCASSTYLQGVEQYFGPGTRLTVT.

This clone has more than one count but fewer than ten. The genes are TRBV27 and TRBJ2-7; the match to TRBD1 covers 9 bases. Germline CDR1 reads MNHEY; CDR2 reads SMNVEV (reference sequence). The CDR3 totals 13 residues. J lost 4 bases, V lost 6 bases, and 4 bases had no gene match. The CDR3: CASSRTGVYEQYF. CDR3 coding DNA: TGTGCCAGCAGCCGGACAGGGGTGTACGAGCAGTACTTC.

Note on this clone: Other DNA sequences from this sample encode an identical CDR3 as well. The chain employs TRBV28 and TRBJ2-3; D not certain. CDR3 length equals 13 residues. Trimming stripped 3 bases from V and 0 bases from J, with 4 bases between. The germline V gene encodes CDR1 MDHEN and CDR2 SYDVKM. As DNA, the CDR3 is TGTGCCAGCAGTTTCCCAAGCACAGATACGCAGTATTTT. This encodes CASSFPSTDTQYF. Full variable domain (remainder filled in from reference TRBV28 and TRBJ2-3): DVKVTQSSRYLVKRTGEKVFLECVQDMDHENMFWYRQDPGLGLRLIYFSYDVKMKEKGDIPEGYSVSREKKERFSLILESASTNQTSMYLCASSFPSTDTQYFGPGTRLTVL.

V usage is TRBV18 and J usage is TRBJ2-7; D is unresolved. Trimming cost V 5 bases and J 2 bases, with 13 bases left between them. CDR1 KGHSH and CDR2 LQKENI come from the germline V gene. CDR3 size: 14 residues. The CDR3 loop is CASSSTDGTYEQYF. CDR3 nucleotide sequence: TGTGCCAGCTCATCGACCGACGGAACCTACGAGCAGTACTTC.

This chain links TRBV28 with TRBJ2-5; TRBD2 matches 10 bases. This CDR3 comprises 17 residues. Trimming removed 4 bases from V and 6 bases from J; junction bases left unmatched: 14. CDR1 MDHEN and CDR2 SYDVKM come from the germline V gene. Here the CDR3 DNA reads TGTGCCAGCAGTTATTTCGAATTAGCGGGGGGCCTGAAGACCCAGTACTTC. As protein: CASSYFELAGGLKTQYF. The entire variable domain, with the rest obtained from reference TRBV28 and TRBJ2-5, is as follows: DVKVTQSSRYLVKRTGEKVFLECVQDMDHENMFWYRQDPGLGLRLIYFSYDVKMKEKGDIPEGYSVSREKKERFSLILESASTNQTSMYLCASSYFELAGGLKTQYFGPGTRLLVL.

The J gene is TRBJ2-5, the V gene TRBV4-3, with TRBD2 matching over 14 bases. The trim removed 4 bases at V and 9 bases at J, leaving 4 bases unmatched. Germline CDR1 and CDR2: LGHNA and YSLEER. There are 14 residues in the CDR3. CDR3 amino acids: CASSLRLAGGAQYF. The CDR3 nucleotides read TGCGCCAGCAGCCTTCGACTAGCGGGAGGGGCCCAGTACTTC.

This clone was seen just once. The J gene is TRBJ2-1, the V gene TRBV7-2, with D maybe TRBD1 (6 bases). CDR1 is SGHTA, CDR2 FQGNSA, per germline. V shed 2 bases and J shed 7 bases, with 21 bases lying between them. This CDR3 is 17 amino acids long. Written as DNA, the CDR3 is TGTGCCAGCAGCTTAAGGCCCCCAGGGGACGGGGTTAATGAGCAGTTCTTC. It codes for CASSLRPPGDGVNEQFF.

CDR3 loop: CATSRDRGRNTIYF. In DNA, the CDR3 is TGTGCCACCAGCAGAGATAGAGGCCGGAACACCATATATTTT. The chain links TRBV15 to TRBJ1-3; no clear D gene. The V gene lost 0 bases and the J gene lost 7 bases, with 10 bases spanning the gap. The CDR3 sequence is 14 residues long. The germline V gene encodes CDR1 LNHNV and CDR2 YYDKDF (reference sequence).

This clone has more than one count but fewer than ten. The CDR3 region has the DNA TGTGCCAGCAGCTTAAAGGGGCCGGGCACCGGGGAGCTGTTTTTT. Translated, it gives CASSLKGPGTGELFF. V and J are TRBV7-3 and TRBJ2-2; maybe TRBD1 (5 bases). The germline CDR1 and CDR2 sequences are SGHTA and FQGTGA. V was trimmed by 1 base and J by 4 bases, leaving 10 bases between them. The CDR3 is 15 amino acids.

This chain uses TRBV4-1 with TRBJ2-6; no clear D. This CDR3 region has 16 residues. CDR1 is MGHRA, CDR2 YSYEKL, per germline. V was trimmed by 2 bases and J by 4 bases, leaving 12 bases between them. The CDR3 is CASSQLALTGANVLTF. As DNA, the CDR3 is TGCGCCAGCAGCCAATTGGCGCTTACCGGGGCCAACGTCCTGACTTTC.

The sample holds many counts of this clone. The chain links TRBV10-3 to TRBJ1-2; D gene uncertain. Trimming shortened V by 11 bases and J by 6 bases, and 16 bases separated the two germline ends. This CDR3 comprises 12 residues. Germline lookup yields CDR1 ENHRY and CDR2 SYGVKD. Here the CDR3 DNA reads TGTGCCGCGTCAGGCTTTGAAGATGGCTACACCTTC. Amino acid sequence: CAASGFEDGYTF.